Below are 31 T cell receptor beta chains sequenced from a single sample in a study of T cell repertoires in ileal Crohn's disease. Time point defined: neoterminal ileum biopsy at postoperative endoscopy, about 6 months after surgery. Method: immunoSEQ multiplex PCR; TCRdb's copy keeps in-frame clones and lacks some. The sample carries over a thousand clones, approximately 85% recorded once. The sample was ileal tissue. These TCRs come from an adult with Crohn's disease.

This clone was recorded a few times. The V gene is TRBV5-1, the J gene TRBJ2-5; D unresolved. Germline loops: CDR1 SGHRS, CDR2 YFSETQ. The CDR3 length is 13 residues. Trimming left V 1 base short and J 5 bases short, with 9 bases between. The CDR3 coding sequence is TGCGCCAGCAGCTTGACCCTCGGTGAGACCCAGTACTTC. The encoded protein is CASSLTLGETQYF.

This sequence joins TRBV6-5 and TRBJ2-1, with D uncertain. Between the trimmed V and J ends, which lost 6 bases and 2 bases, there was a span of 11 bases. Per germline, CDR1 MNHEY and CDR2 SVGAGI. The CDR3 consists of 14 residues. CDR3: CASSLTVTYNEQFF. As DNA, the CDR3 is TGTGCCAGCAGCTTAACAGTTACCTACAATGAGCAGTTCTTC.

The chain is built from TRBV4-1 and TRBJ1-1, with D hard to call. The CDR3 extends over 14 amino acids. The ends were cut back, 1 base at V and 3 bases at J, with 9 bases in the middle. The germline gives CDR1 MGHRA, CDR2 YSYEKL. CDR3: CASSQGGPYTEAFF. The CDR3 coding sequence is TGCGCCAGCAGCCAAGGAGGACCGTACACTGAAGCTTTCTTT.

The chain combines TRBV6-1 with TRBJ2-5; 14 nucleotides line up with TRBD2. V was pared by 4 bases and J by 5 bases, with 6 bases of the junction left unmatched. The length of the CDR3 is 16 residues. Per germline, CDR1 MNHNS and CDR2 SASEGT. The CDR3 region is CASSASWTSGRETQYF. DNA of the CDR3: TGTGCCAGCAGTGCCTCATGGACTAGCGGGAGGGAGACCCAGTACTTC.

This chain joins TRBV11-1 and TRBJ2-5; D unclear. Germline CDR1 is SGHAT and CDR2 is FQDESV (reference sequence). The CDR3 is 13 residues long. Trimming took off 0 bases at V and 6 bases at J, with 8 bases between the two ends. The CDR3 DNA is TGTGCCAGCAGCTTAGCGGGTGGGAAGACCCAGTACTTC. Protein: CASSLAGGKTQYF. The full variable domain, in which reference TRBV11-1 and TRBJ2-5 provide the parts outside the CDR3, is EAEVAQSPRYKITEKSQAVAFWCDPISGHATLYWYRQILGQGPELLVQFQDESVVDDSQLPKDRFSAERLKGVDSTLKIQPAELGDSAMYLCASSLAGGKTQYFGPGTRLLVL.

The CDR3: CASSLLGTGKENTEAFF. DNA for the CDR3: TGTGCCAGCAGTTTATTGGGGACAGGAAAAGAGAACACTGAAGCTTTCTTT. The chain has TRBV28 and TRBJ1-1; 8 bases are a match to TRBD1. This CDR3 has 17 residues. The germline CDR1 and CDR2 sequences are MDHEN and SYDVKM. Losses at the gene ends were 1 base for V and 1 base for J; bases not matched to a gene: 8. Looking up the rest from reference TRBV28 and TRBJ1-1 gives the full variable domain: DVKVTQSSRYLVKRTGEKVFLECVQDMDHENMFWYRQDPGLGLRLIYFSYDVKMKEKGDIPEGYSVSREKKERFSLILESASTNQTSMYLCASSLLGTGKENTEAFFGQGTRLTVV.

The chain joins TRBV19 to TRBJ1-1; a possible D gene is TRBD1 (5 bases). V was pared by 0 bases and J by 12 bases, with 11 bases between. The germline V gene encodes CDR1 LNHDA and CDR2 SQIVND (reference sequence). This CDR3 has 12 amino acids. The CDR3 reads CASSIEGRSTFF. The CDR3 nucleotides are TGTGCCAGTAGTATAGAGGGGCGGTCGACTTTCTTT.

This sequence joins TRBV5-1 and TRBJ2-7; D remains ambiguous. The germline CDR1 and CDR2 sequences are SGHRS and YFSETQ. V lost 0 bases to trimming and J lost 5 bases, with 24 bases between them. This CDR3 contains 18 residues. CDR3 loop: CASSLAGRMESPRHEQYF. DNA for the CDR3: TGCGCCAGCAGCTTGGCCGGGCGGATGGAATCACCACGCCACGAGCAGTACTTC.

The chain couples TRBV13 to TRBJ1-1; 9 bases fit TRBD1. The germline gives CDR1 PRHDT, CDR2 FYEKMQ (reference sequence). CDR3 length equals 16 residues. The J segment lost 5 bases and the V segment lost 2 bases, leaving 9 bases of the junction unmatched. This CDR3 reads CASSLYTLDRGTEAFF. DNA for the CDR3: TGTGCCAGCAGCTTATACACACTCGACAGGGGGACTGAAGCTTTCTTT.

This chain uses TRBV4-2 with TRBJ1-4; 9 bases line up with TRBD1. The CDR3 loop spans 18 amino acids. Germline values: CDR1 LGHNA, CDR2 YNFKEQ. The J segment lost 2 bases and the V segment lost 1 base, leaving 8 bases of the junction unmatched. CDR3 nucleotide sequence: TGTGCCAGCAGCCAAGGGACAGGGGCGCAGTGGACTAATGAAAAACTGTTTTTT. Its protein product is CASSQGTGAQWTNEKLFF.

The V gene is TRBV7-9, the J gene TRBJ2-1; no definite D call. Germline assignment: CDR1 SEHNR and CDR2 FQNEAQ (reference sequence). The V end lost 4 bases, the J end lost 5 bases, and 9 bases lay between the germline ends. This CDR3 contains 13 residues. In nucleotides, the CDR3 is TGTGCCAGCAGCTCAGATGAGGACAATGAGCAGTTCTTC. It translates to CASSSDEDNEQFF.

The chain employs TRBV5-1 and TRBJ2-3, with 7 positions matching TRBD1. Per germline, CDR1 SGHRS and CDR2 YFSETQ. The CDR3 length is 15 residues. J lost 4 bases, V lost 4 bases, and 9 bases had no gene match. DNA for the CDR3: TGCGCCAGCAGCACCGGGACAGATTCTGCAGATACGCAGTATTTT. Translation gives CASSTGTDSADTQYF.

The chain is built from TRBV11-3 and TRBJ2-5, with D perhaps TRBD1 or TRBD2 (5 bases each). The germline V and J ends were trimmed by 1 base and 3 bases, with 6 bases remaining between them. The germline gives CDR1 SGHNT, CDR2 YENEEA. The CDR3 loop spans 13 amino acids. In nucleotides, the CDR3 is TGTGCCAGCAGCTTAGTGGGGGAAGAGACCCAGTACTTC. Its translation: CASSLVGEETQYF.

CDR3 DNA: TGCGCCAGCAGCTTGGGTGACAGGGGGCATGGCTACACCTTC. This codes for CASSLGDRGHGYTF. The chain employs TRBV5-1 and TRBJ1-2; TRBD1 aligns across 10 bases. The CDR3 runs to 14 residues. Germline CDR1 and CDR2: SGHRS and YFSETQ. Losses at the gene ends were 0 bases for V and 6 bases for J; bases not matched to a gene: 2.

This clone was recorded only once. The genes are TRBV5-6 and TRBJ1-2, with D possibly TRBD1 on 6 matching bases. CDR3 length equals 13 residues. Trimming removed 2 bases from V and 6 bases from J, with 11 bases in between. CDR1 and CDR2 from the germline V gene are SGHDT and YYEEEE. The CDR3 sequence: CASSFDRIDGYTF. The CDR3 bases are TGTGCCAGCAGCTTCGACAGGATTGATGGCTACACCTTC. The full variable domain, its missing parts supplied by reference TRBV5-6 and TRBJ1-2, is DAGVTQSPTHLIKTRGQQVTLRCSPKSGHDTVSWYQQALGQGPQFIFQYYEEEERQRGNFPDRFSGHQFPNYSSELNVNALLLGDSALYLCASSFDRIDGYTFGSGTRLTVV.

In its sample, this clone was seen once. The CDR3 protein is CASSLAPTTYGYTF. CDR3 nucleotides: TGTGCCAGCAGCTTAGCCCCGACAACCTATGGCTACACCTTC. The chain uses TRBV11-2 and TRBJ1-2; D is ambiguous. The V end lost 1 base, the J end lost 4 bases, and 10 bases lay between the germline ends. The CDR3 is 14 residues long. Germline loops: CDR1 SGHAT, CDR2 FQNNGV. Based on the CDR3 plus reference TRBV11-2 and TRBJ1-2, the full variable domain is EAGVAQSPRYKIIEKRQSVAFWCNPISGHATLYWYQQILGQGPKLLIQFQNNGVVDDSQLPKDRFSAERLKGVDSTLKIQPAKLEDSAVYLCASSLAPTTYGYTFGSGTRLTVV.

This rearrangement joins TRBV6-6 to TRBJ1-1, with a possible D match to TRBD1 (6 bases). This CDR3 is built from 15 residues. With 7 bases removed from V and 0 bases from J, the gap between germline ends came to 15 bases. Germline values: CDR1 MNHNY, CDR2 SVGAGI (reference sequence). This chain's CDR3 is CASINTGRMNTEAFF. CDR3 DNA: TGTGCCAGCATTAATACAGGGAGAATGAACACTGAAGCTTTCTTT.

This rearrangement joins TRBV5-4 to TRBJ1-2, with D perhaps TRBD1 (6 bases). The CDR3 totals 13 residues. V was pared by 2 bases and J by 6 bases, with 11 bases between. Per germline, CDR1 SGHNT and CDR2 YYREEE (reference sequence). CDR3 sequence reads: CASSFSRGNGYTF. In DNA, the CDR3 is TGTGCCAGCAGCTTCAGCAGGGGTAATGGCTACACCTTC.

The genes are TRBV5-4 and TRBJ1-2, with TRBD1 matching 8 bases. This CDR3 contains 14 residues. Trimming cost V 4 bases and J 2 bases; bases outside gene matches: 4. Germline V CDR1 and CDR2: SGHNT, YYREEE (reference sequence). The CDR3, as DNA: TGTGCCAGCAGCGCCGACAGGGGAAACTATGGCTACACCTTC. Its translation: CASSADRGNYGYTF.

The rearrangement links TRBV2 to TRBJ2-6; D might be TRBD1 (6 bases). The germline V and J ends were trimmed by 6 bases and 4 bases, with 13 bases remaining between them. This CDR3 comprises 15 residues. Germline CDR1 is SNHLY and CDR2 is FYNNEI. The CDR3 reads CASREQGTGANVLTF. The CDR3 coding sequence is TGTGCCAGCAGGGAGCAGGGGACCGGGGCCAACGTCCTGACTTTC.

The V gene is TRBV5-4, the J gene TRBJ1-2; TRBD1 might be the D (5 bases). CDR1 SGHNT and CDR2 YYREEE come from the germline V gene (reference sequence). The CDR3 sequence is 13 residues long. V was trimmed by 1 base and J by 4 bases, leaving 8 bases between them. In DNA, the CDR3 is TGTGCCAGCAGCTTGTCAGGGCCCTATGGCTACACCTTC. This encodes CASSLSGPYGYTF.

This clone was detected only a few times. The chain employs TRBV19 and TRBJ2-2; 7 bases align to TRBD2. Looked up from germline, CDR1 is LNHDA and CDR2 is SQIVND (reference sequence). Trimming cost V 7 bases and J 1 base; bases outside gene matches: 6. CDR3 length equals 15 residues. The CDR3 loop reads CASIGGVLNTGELFF. The CDR3 bases are TGTGCCAGTATTGGGGGGGTGTTGAACACCGGGGAGCTGTTTTTT.

The rearrangement joins TRBV28 to TRBJ1-5, with D unclear. The germline gives CDR1 MDHEN, CDR2 SYDVKM. V lost 1 base to trimming and J lost 5 bases, with 12 bases between them. CDR3 length equals 15 residues. CDR3 residues: CASSLFRNGDQPQHF. In DNA form, the CDR3 reads TGTGCCAGCAGTTTATTTAGGAATGGAGATCAGCCCCAGCATTTT.

The V and J genes are TRBV10-3 and TRBJ1-1; the D gene is possibly TRBD1 (5 bases). The CDR3 loop spans 13 amino acids. The V end lost 2 bases, the J end lost 5 bases, and 9 bases lay between the germline ends. Looked up from germline, CDR1 is ENHRY and CDR2 is SYGVKD. CDR3 bases: TGTGCCATCAGTGAGGTCGGGGGAACTGAAGCTTTCTTT. This sequence encodes CAISEVGGTEAFF.

The chain combines TRBV6-1 with TRBJ1-6, with D tentatively TRBD1 (5 bases). Germline CDR1 MNHNS, CDR2 SASEGT. With 10 bases removed from V and 9 bases from J, the gap between germline ends came to 19 bases. The length of the CDR3 is 14 residues. DNA of the CDR3: TGTGCCACGCTACCCACAGGTCTAAGTTCACCCCTCCACTTT. Its translation: CATLPTGLSSPLHF.

V usage is TRBV7-9 and J usage is TRBJ1-2, with D tentatively TRBD1 (6 bases). The CDR3 runs 14 residues. The germline V and J ends were trimmed by 2 bases and 2 bases, with 9 bases remaining between them. The germline V gene encodes CDR1 SEHNR and CDR2 FQNEAQ (reference sequence). The DNA for the CDR3 is TGTGCCAGCAGCTTATCAGGGACAAACTATGGCTACACCTTC. Protein sequence: CASSLSGTNYGYTF.

The chain combines TRBV6-5 with TRBJ1-2; D perhaps matches TRBD1 (6 bases). Germline CDR1 is MNHEY and CDR2 is SVGAGI. This CDR3 has 13 amino acids. Deletions cut 6 bases from V and 7 bases from J, with 15 bases between. CDR3 nucleotide sequence: TGTGCCAGCAGGTCGAGCAGGGGAGGTGGCTACACCTTC. Its protein is CASRSSRGGGYTF.

The CDR3 region has the DNA TGTGCCAGCAGCTCGCAGGTTAATCAGCCCCAGCATTTT. The encoded protein is CASSSQVNQPQHF. The J gene is TRBJ1-5, the V gene TRBV7-9; D not resolved. The CDR3 length is 13 residues. Germline V gene sequence: CDR1 SEHNR, CDR2 FQNEAQ (reference sequence). Deletions cut 4 bases from V and 4 bases from J, with 8 bases between.

In this sample, this clone turned up a few times. The chain uses TRBV19 and TRBJ1-6, with unresolved D. Germline values: CDR1 LNHDA, CDR2 SQIVND (reference sequence). The CDR3 is 13 residues long. Deletions cut 1 base from V and 12 bases from J, with 10 bases between. The DNA of the CDR3 is TGTGCCAGTAGTATAGCCTCACAAGTACCCCTCCACTTT. Translating gives CASSIASQVPLHF.

The count of this clone is one. This chain links TRBV11-3 with TRBJ1-1; 7 nucleotides align to TRBD1. Germline assignment: CDR1 SGHNT and CDR2 YENEEA. Losses at the gene ends were 6 bases for V and 1 base for J; bases not matched to a gene: 2. The CDR3 spans 13 residues. DNA of the CDR3: TGTGCCAGCAGTCGACAGGGGAACACTGAAGCTTTCTTT. Translating gives CASSRQGNTEAFF.

The V and J genes are TRBV27 and TRBJ2-1; D is undetermined. The CDR3 runs 16 residues. The V end was cut by 0 bases, the J end by 6 bases, with 15 bases between. Germline V CDR1 and CDR2: MNHEY, SMNVEV (reference sequence). CDR3 DNA: TGTGCCAGCAGTTTATCGTTAGGGAACTTGGGCAATGAGCAGTTCTTC. This translates into CASSLSLGNLGNEQFF.